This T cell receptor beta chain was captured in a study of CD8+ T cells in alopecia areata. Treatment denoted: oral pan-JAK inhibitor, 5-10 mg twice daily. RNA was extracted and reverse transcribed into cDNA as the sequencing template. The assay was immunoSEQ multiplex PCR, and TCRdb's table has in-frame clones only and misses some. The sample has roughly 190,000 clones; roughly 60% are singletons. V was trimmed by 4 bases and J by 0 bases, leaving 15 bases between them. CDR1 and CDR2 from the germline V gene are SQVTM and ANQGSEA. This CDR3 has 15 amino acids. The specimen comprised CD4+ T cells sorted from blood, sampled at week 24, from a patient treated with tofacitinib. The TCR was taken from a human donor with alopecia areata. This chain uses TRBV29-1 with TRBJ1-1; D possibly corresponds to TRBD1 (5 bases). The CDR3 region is CSVVPQGGMNTEAFF. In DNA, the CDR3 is TGCAGCGTTGTCCCCCAGGGCGGGATGAACACTGAAGCTTTCTTT.